This T cell receptor beta chain was sequenced during a study of neurological immune-mediated disorders. This CDR3 region has 14 residues. Trimming removed 3 bases at V and 2 bases at J, with 11 bases between. CDR1 SGHTA and CDR2 FQGNSA come from the germline V gene. This clonotype was counted at least ten times. 2 million PBMCs stored at -80 C were the source of the unsorted libraries. The cDNA came from 5'RACE with 10-nucleotide random UMIs. The output of every sequencing run, over 180 million TCR-beta sequences, came from 15-18 subjects. TCRdb fed the 5' RACE reads into MiXCR, producing one record per CDR3 protein. Among around 69,000 distinct CDR3 sequences listed, 3.4% were seen once.

This TCR was recovered from a man in his forties or fifties with multiple sclerosis. The rearrangement uses TRBV7-2 and TRBJ2-7; D possibly uses TRBD1 or TRBD2 (5 bases each). The sample was PBMCs. The CDR3 here is CASSFRGEAYEQYF. As DNA, the CDR3 is TGTGCCAGCAGCTTTCGAGGGGAAGCCTACGAGCAGTACTTC.